Listed here are 13 T cell receptor beta chains from one sample, sequenced in a study of somatic mutations in cytotoxic T cells in rheumatoid arthritis. TCRdb keeps only in-frame clones here, not all; method: immunoSEQ multiplex PCR. The sample has some 17,000 clones; almost 85% are singletons. The sequenced material came from CD8+ T cells sorted from blood. The receptors come from an adult with rheumatoid arthritis.

In nucleotides, the CDR3 is TGTGCCAGCAGTTCCGGGACTGCCGAAGCTTTCTTT. Translating it yields CASSSGTAEAFF. This chain links TRBV6-6 with TRBJ1-1; a possible D gene is TRBD1 (5 bases). The CDR3 has 12 residues. Germline V gene lookup returns CDR1 MNHNY and CDR2 SVGAGI (reference sequence). Trimming left V 4 bases short and J 8 bases short, with 11 bases between.

V usage is TRBV11-1 and J usage is TRBJ2-5; 9 positions agree with TRBD2. This CDR3 region has 16 residues. J lost 4 bases, V lost 1 base, and 7 bases had no gene match. CDR1 is SGHAT, CDR2 FQDESV, per germline (reference sequence). CDR3 DNA sequence: TGTGCCAGCAGCTTAGAACCGGCGGGAGGGTTAGAGACCCAGTACTTC. This gives the protein CASSLEPAGGLETQYF. The full variable domain, its missing parts supplied by reference TRBV11-1 and TRBJ2-5, is EAEVAQSPRYKITEKSQAVAFWCDPISGHATLYWYRQILGQGPELLVQFQDESVVDDSQLPKDRFSAERLKGVDSTLKIQPAELGDSAMYLCASSLEPAGGLETQYFGPGTRLLVL.

V gene TRBV11-3 combines with J gene TRBJ2-1; 9 positions match TRBD2. Trimming removed 0 bases from V and 5 bases from J; junction bases left unmatched: 11. Germline lookup yields CDR1 SGHNT and CDR2 YENEEA. The CDR3 spans 18 residues. CDR3 in amino acids: CASSLDFGTSGPHNEQFF. The CDR3 region has the DNA TGTGCCAGCAGCTTAGATTTTGGTACTAGCGGGCCCCACAATGAGCAGTTCTTC.

The chain combines TRBV4-2 with TRBJ2-3, with 15 bases fitting TRBD2. Germline CDR1 reads LGHNA; CDR2 reads YNFKEQ. With V trimmed by 2 bases and J by 2 bases, 5 bases remained unmatched. The CDR3 runs to 18 residues. Written as DNA, the CDR3 is TGTGCCAGCAGCCAACCGGGACTAGCGGGAGGAGCCACAGATACGCAGTATTTT. Its protein is CASSQPGLAGGATDTQYF.

The gene calls are TRBV7-6 and TRBJ2-5, with 13 bases lining up with TRBD2. The CDR3 loop spans 16 amino acids. Germline trimming cut 6 bases from V and 5 bases from J; bases unmatched to any gene: 9. CDR1 and CDR2 from the germline V gene are SGHVS and FNYEAQ. CDR3 sequence reads: CASSIGLAGVAETQYF. As DNA, the CDR3 is TGTGCCAGCAGTATTGGACTAGCGGGAGTAGCGGAGACCCAGTACTTC. The whole variable domain, filled in from reference TRBV7-6 and TRBJ2-5, reads GAGVSQSPRYKVTKRGQDVALRCDPISGHVSLYWYRQALGQGPEFLTYFNYEAQQDKSGLPNDRFSAERPEGSISTLTIQRTEQRDSAMYRCASSIGLAGVAETQYFGPGTRLLVL.

V and J are TRBV7-9 and TRBJ1-4; 7 bases are shared with TRBD1. The germline V gene encodes CDR1 SEHNR and CDR2 FQNEAQ (reference sequence). The CDR3 contains 14 residues. J gave up 6 bases and V 5 bases, and 6 bases lay outside the gene matches. Here the CDR3 DNA reads TGTGCCAGCAGCGTCTGGCAGGGGGATGAAAAACTGTTTTTT. Translating gives CASSVWQGDEKLFF.

The CDR3 loop reads CAWSVVGTGHQPQHF. The CDR3 DNA is TGTGCCTGGAGTGTTGTCGGGACAGGCCATCAGCCCCAGCATTTT. V gene TRBV30 combines with J gene TRBJ1-5; 8 bases match TRBD1. The CDR3 length is 15 residues. The V segment lost 0 bases and the J segment 5 bases; nucleotides outside the gene matches: 6. CDR1 is GTSNPN and CDR2 is SVGIG in the germline V gene (reference sequence).

This clone was counted once. This rearrangement joins TRBV28 to TRBJ2-2, with TRBD2 matching 13 bases. CDR1 MDHEN and CDR2 SYDVKM come from the germline V gene. J was trimmed by 7 bases and V by 6 bases; bases with no gene match: 8. The CDR3 is 16 amino acids. CDR3 sequence (DNA): TGTGCCAGCAGGCTAGGGACTAGCGGGATTGGCGGGGAGCTGTTTTTT. Translating it yields CASRLGTSGIGGELFF.

The rearrangement uses TRBV2 and TRBJ1-1; D gene uncertain. Germline V gene sequence: CDR1 SNHLY, CDR2 FYNNEI. CDR3 length: 13 amino acids. V was shortened by 6 bases and J by 0 bases, with 8 bases between the two germline ends. This chain's CDR3 is CASRVFLNTEAFF. For the CDR3, the DNA is TGTGCCAGCAGGGTCTTCCTGAACACTGAAGCTTTCTTT.

The genes are TRBV6-5 and TRBJ2-7; D is uncertain. Germline V gives CDR1 MNHEY, CDR2 SVGAGI. The CDR3 covers 14 residues. V dropped 8 bases and J dropped 0 bases, with 14 bases sitting between them. CDR3 in DNA: TGTGCCAGCGCCCCCTTCCCAACCTCCTACGAGCAGTACTTC. It encodes CASAPFPTSYEQYF.

V is TRBV7-9 and J is TRBJ1-6, with 10 bases fitting TRBD1. The CDR3 consists of 16 residues. With V trimmed by 4 bases and J by 9 bases, 9 bases remained unmatched. The germline CDR1 and CDR2 sequences are SEHNR and FQNEAQ (reference sequence). CDR3 protein: CASSSKTGGLASPLHF. The CDR3 DNA follows: TGTGCCAGCAGCTCCAAGACAGGGGGCTTAGCTTCACCCCTCCACTTT.

This clone was picked up a small number of times. The J gene is TRBJ1-6, the V gene TRBV19; 10 positions agree with TRBD1. Per germline, CDR1 LNHDA and CDR2 SQIVND (reference sequence). After removal of 6 bases from V and 6 bases from J, the junction contained 2 bases not matched to a gene. This CDR3 has 14 amino acids. The CDR3: CASRWTGGNSPLHF. DNA of the CDR3: TGTGCCAGTAGATGGACAGGGGGTAATTCACCCCTCCACTTT.

V is TRBV10-1 and J is TRBJ2-7; 10 bases are shared with TRBD1. The CDR3 length is 15 residues. Germline V CDR1 and CDR2: WNHNN, SYGVQD (reference sequence). V lost 2 bases and J lost 2; bases outside the gene matches: 3. CDR3: CASSEGQGETYEQYF. The CDR3 bases are TGCGCCAGCAGTGAGGGACAGGGGGAAACCTACGAGCAGTACTTC.